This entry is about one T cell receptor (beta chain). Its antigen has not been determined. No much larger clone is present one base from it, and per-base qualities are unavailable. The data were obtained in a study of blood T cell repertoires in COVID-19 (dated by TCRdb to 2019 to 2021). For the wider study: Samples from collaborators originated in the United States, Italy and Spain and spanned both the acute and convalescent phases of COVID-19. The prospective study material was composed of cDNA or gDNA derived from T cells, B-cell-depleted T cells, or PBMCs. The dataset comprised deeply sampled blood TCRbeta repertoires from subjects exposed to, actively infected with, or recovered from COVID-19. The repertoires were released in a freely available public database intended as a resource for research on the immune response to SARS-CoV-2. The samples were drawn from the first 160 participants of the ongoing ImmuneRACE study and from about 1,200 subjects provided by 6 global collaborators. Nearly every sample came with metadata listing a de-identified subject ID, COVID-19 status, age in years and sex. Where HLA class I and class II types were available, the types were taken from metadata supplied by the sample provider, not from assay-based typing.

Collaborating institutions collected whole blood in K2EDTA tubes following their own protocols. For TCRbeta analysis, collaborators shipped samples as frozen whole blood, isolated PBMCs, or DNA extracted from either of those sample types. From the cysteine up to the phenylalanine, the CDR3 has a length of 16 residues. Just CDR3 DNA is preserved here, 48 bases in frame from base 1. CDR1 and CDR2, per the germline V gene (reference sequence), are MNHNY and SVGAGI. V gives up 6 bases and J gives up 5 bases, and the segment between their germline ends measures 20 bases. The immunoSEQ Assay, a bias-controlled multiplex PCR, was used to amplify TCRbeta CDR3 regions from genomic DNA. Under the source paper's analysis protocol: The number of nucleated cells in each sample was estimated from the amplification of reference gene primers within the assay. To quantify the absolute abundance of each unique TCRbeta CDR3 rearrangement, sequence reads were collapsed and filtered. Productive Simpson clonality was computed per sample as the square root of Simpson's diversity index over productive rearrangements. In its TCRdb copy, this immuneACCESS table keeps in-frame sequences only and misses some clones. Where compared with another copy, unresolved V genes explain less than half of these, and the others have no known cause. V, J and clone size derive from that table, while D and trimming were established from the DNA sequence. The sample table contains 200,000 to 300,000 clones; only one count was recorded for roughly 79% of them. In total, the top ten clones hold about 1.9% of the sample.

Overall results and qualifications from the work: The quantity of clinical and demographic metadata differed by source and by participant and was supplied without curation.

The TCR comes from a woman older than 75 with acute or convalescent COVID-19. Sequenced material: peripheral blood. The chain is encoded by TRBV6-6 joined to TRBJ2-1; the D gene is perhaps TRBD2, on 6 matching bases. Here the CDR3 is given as CASRRVSGVQDNEQFF. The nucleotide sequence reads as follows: TGTGCCAGCAGACGGGTGTCGGGAGTACAAGACAATGAGCAGTTCTTC.